The 30 T cell receptor beta chains below were found in one sample sequenced in a study of cytomegalovirus exposure and HLA in healthy donors. The study ran its PCR with 60 Vbeta and 13 Jbeta primers. Here immunoSEQ multiplex PCR was the method, and the copy in TCRdb shows in-frame clones only, minus some. The sample gives roughly 150,000 clones, around four fifths of which show up once; less than 2.5% is in the top ten. The sequenced sample was PBMCs. The receptors shown here come from a boy between 2 and 10 years old in good health and CMV-seronegative.

The CDR3 region is CASRPGGSGNEKLFF. DNA of the CDR3: TGTGCCAGCAGACCGGGGGGGTCGGGTAATGAAAAACTGTTTTTT. The J gene is TRBJ1-4, the V gene TRBV6-5, with D possibly TRBD1 on 5 matching bases. From germline, CDR1 is MNHEY and CDR2 SVGAGI. CDR3 length: 15 residues. Deletions cut 6 bases from V and 4 bases from J, with 15 bases between.

The J gene is TRBJ1-4, the V gene TRBV6-6, with 7 bases matching TRBD1. J lost 7 bases, V lost 5 bases, and 13 bases had no gene match. From germline, CDR1 is MNHNY and CDR2 SVGAGI (reference sequence). The CDR3 extends over 16 amino acids. The CDR3 DNA reads as TGTGCCAGCAGTGCAGACTACACAGGGGCGACTGAAAAACTGTTTTTT. It encodes CASSADYTGATEKLFF.

This clone was seen more than once but under ten times. The CDR3 DNA reads TGTGCCAGCTCACCTGCCGGGACTACTTCACCGGGGGAGCTGTTTTTT. Its translation: CASSPAGTTSPGELFF. The J gene is TRBJ2-2, the V gene TRBV6-6; 7 nucleotides agree with TRBD2. Looked up from germline, CDR1 is MNHNY and CDR2 is SVGAGI (reference sequence). With 8 bases clipped from V and 8 bases from J, the junction kept 17 bases outside the gene matches. The CDR3 is made up of 16 amino acids.

The CDR3 reads CASSWDRGAYGYTF. CDR3 bases: TGCGCCAGCAGCTGGGACAGGGGAGCCTATGGCTACACCTTC. The genes are TRBV5-1 and TRBJ1-2, with TRBD1 matching over 10 bases. The CDR3 runs to 14 residues. The germline V gene has CDR1 SGHRS and CDR2 YFSETQ. J gave up 4 bases and V 3 bases, and 3 bases lay outside the gene matches.

The chain carries TRBV11-3 and TRBJ1-1, with D possibly matching TRBD1 (5 bases). The CDR3 has 14 residues. Trimming stripped 6 bases from V and 3 bases from J, with 14 bases between. Germline V lookup: CDR1 SGHNT, CDR2 YENEEA. The CDR3 is CASRSGNSDTEAFF. CDR3 DNA: TGTGCCAGCAGATCAGGGAATTCGGACACTGAAGCTTTCTTT.

The table lists this clone with a few counts. One end of the junction does not line up with germline, which may come from a read error. This sequence joins TRBV5-4 and TRBJ1-5, with D uncertain. The CDR3 runs 15 residues. CDR1 SGHNT and CDR2 YYREEE come from the germline V gene (reference sequence). The CDR3: CASSQDRGQNQPQHF. The CDR3 DNA reads TGCGCCAGCAGCCAAGATCGGGGTCAGAATCAGCCCCAGCATTTT.

This chain connects TRBV18 to TRBJ1-1, with TRBD1 matching over 10 bases. Germline V CDR1 and CDR2: KGHSH, LQKENI. Germline trimming cut 4 bases from V and 4 bases from J; bases unmatched to any gene: 9. CDR3 length: 16 residues. The CDR3 sequence: CASSLLGQGGFTEAFF. CDR3 nucleotide sequence: TGTGCCAGCTCACTACTCGGACAGGGGGGGTTCACTGAAGCTTTCTTT.

The chain combines TRBV28 with TRBJ2-7; no firm D call. The CDR3 is 17 residues long. Trimming shortened V by 5 bases and J by 0 bases, and 20 bases separated the two germline ends. Germline loops: CDR1 MDHEN, CDR2 SYDVKM. The CDR3 DNA follows: TGTGCCAGCAGTACTTATATGTCCGTTTCGAGCTCCTACGAGCAGTACTTC. It specifies CASSTYMSVSSSYEQYF.

The chain employs TRBV28 and TRBJ1-1, with 10 bases that match TRBD1. V gave up 2 bases and J gave up 1 base; unmatched junction bases: 7. Germline V gene lookup returns CDR1 MDHEN and CDR2 SYDVKM. The CDR3 is 17 amino acids. CDR3 region: CASSLATGTGENTEAFF. The CDR3 DNA is TGTGCCAGCAGTTTAGCTACCGGGACAGGGGAGAACACTGAAGCTTTCTTT.

The chain couples TRBV4-1 to TRBJ2-1; 13 bases match TRBD2. The CDR3 has 16 residues. Germline V gene data show CDR1 as MGHRA and CDR2 as YSYEKL. With V trimmed by 4 bases and J by 6 bases, 6 bases remained unmatched. The chain's CDR3 is CASSLYRLAGGNEQFF. CDR3 sequence (DNA): TGCGCCAGCAGCCTATACCGACTAGCGGGAGGCAATGAGCAGTTCTTC.

CDR3 sequence reads: CASSNPGLLAETQYF. The CDR3 coding sequence is TGTGCCAGCAGTAACCCGGGACTTCTGGCGGAGACCCAGTACTTC. The chain is built from TRBV6-5 and TRBJ2-5; possible D gene TRBD2, 6 bases. Germline CDR1 reads MNHEY; CDR2 reads SVGAGI. The CDR3 length is 15 residues. Trimming shortened V by 5 bases and J by 5 bases, and 18 bases separated the two germline ends.

The chain employs TRBV7-8 and TRBJ1-2; 8 bases map to TRBD1. The CDR3 is made up of 15 amino acids. The germline V gene has CDR1 SGHVS and CDR2 FQNEAQ. The junction had 2 bases not matched to a gene; V was cut back by 0 bases and J by 2 bases. The DNA of the CDR3 is TGTGCCAGCAGCTTAGCTGACAGGGGAAACTATGGCTACACCTTC. This translates into CASSLADRGNYGYTF. Using reference TRBV7-8 and TRBJ1-2 for the parts outside the CDR3, the full variable domain is GAGVSQSPRYKVAKRGQDVALRCDPISGHVSLFWYQQALGQGPEFLTYFQNEAQLDKSGLPSDRFFAERPEGSVSTLKIQRTQQEDSAVYLCASSLADRGNYGYTFGSGTRLTVV.

The rearrangement uses TRBV28 and TRBJ1-3; TRBD1 agrees at 7 bases. The V and J ends lost 5 bases and 4 bases, in that order; junction bases with no gene match: 11. Germline CDR1 and CDR2: MDHEN and SYDVKM. This CDR3 has 16 residues. The CDR3 protein is CASSGRGQLTGNTIYF. CDR3 nucleotide sequence: TGTGCCAGCAGTGGAAGGGGGCAGTTGACGGGAAACACCATATATTTT.

This chain uses TRBV29-1 with TRBJ2-2, with 8 bases that match TRBD2. Per the germline V gene, CDR1 is SQVTM and CDR2 is ANQGSEA. Unmatched junction bases numbered 13, after V lost 6 bases and J lost 4 bases. The CDR3 sequence is 16 residues long. The CDR3 reads CSVGGIAGQVTGELFF. CDR3 DNA: TGCAGCGTGGGGGGTATAGCGGGACAAGTCACCGGGGAGCTGTTTTTT.

This clone was counted between two and nine times. V usage is TRBV9 and J usage is TRBJ2-3; D gene unclear. V lost 2 bases and J lost 4, with 5 bases in between. Germline V gene data show CDR1 as SGDLS and CDR2 as YYNGEE. The CDR3 has 12 residues. This CDR3 is CASSVESDTQYF. CDR3 nucleotides: TGTGCCAGCAGCGTTGAGTCAGATACGCAGTATTTT.

This chain joins TRBV4-1 and TRBJ2-5; 8 bases match TRBD1. The CDR3 spans 18 residues. The germline V gene encodes CDR1 MGHRA and CDR2 YSYEKL. With 0 bases clipped from V and 3 bases from J, the junction kept 12 bases outside the gene matches. CDR3 loop: CASSQEVDRTGLEETQYF. The CDR3 DNA follows: TGCGCCAGCAGCCAAGAAGTAGACCGGACAGGGTTGGAAGAGACCCAGTACTTC.

This chain uses TRBV9 with TRBJ2-5; 10 bases line up with TRBD2. Germline CDR1 and CDR2: SGDLS and YYNGEE. V lost 2 bases to trimming and J lost 5 bases; unmatched junction nucleotides: 9. The CDR3 contains 16 residues. The CDR3 is CASSVSASGSTETQYF. The CDR3 nucleotides read TGTGCCAGCAGCGTTTCTGCTAGCGGGAGTACGGAGACCCAGTACTTC. The full variable domain, in which reference TRBV9 and TRBJ2-5 provide the parts outside the CDR3, is DSGVTQTPKHLITATGQRVTLRCSPRSGDLSVYWYQQSLDQGLQFLIQYYNGEERAKGNILERFSAQQFPDLHSELNLSSLELGDSALYFCASSVSASGSTETQYFGPGTRLLVL.

This clone was detected only once. V gene TRBV11-2 combines with J gene TRBJ2-7; the D gene is possibly TRBD1 (5 bases). V was clipped by 0 bases and J by 0 bases, with 15 bases between them. This CDR3 comprises 17 residues. The germline V gene encodes CDR1 SGHAT and CDR2 FQNNGV. This CDR3 is CASSLEVGQGSSYEQYF. The DNA for the CDR3 is TGTGCCAGCAGCTTAGAGGTGGGGCAGGGAAGCTCCTACGAGCAGTACTTC.

The chain recombines TRBV27 with TRBJ2-3; 8 nucleotides agree with TRBD2. CDR1 is MNHEY and CDR2 is SMNVEV in the germline V gene (reference sequence). Germline trimming cut 7 bases from V and 4 bases from J; bases unmatched to any gene: 7. The length of the CDR3 is 14 residues. The CDR3 coding sequence is TGTGCCAGCATCCGGGGGGGGAGTTCAGATACGCAGTATTTT. This codes for CASIRGGSSDTQYF.

The chain joins TRBV5-7 to TRBJ1-2, with D hard to call. TRBV5-7 is sorted into the ORF group, with uncertain function. With 4 bases removed from V and 6 bases from J, the gap between germline ends came to 16 bases. CDR3 length equals 14 residues. CDR3 sequence: CASSQDRVRNGYTF. The CDR3 nucleotides read TGTGCCAGCAGCCAAGATCGGGTCCGTAATGGCTACACCTTC.

The chain couples TRBV27 to TRBJ1-1; D possibly corresponds to TRBD1 (6 bases). The CDR3 runs 17 residues. The germline V gene encodes CDR1 MNHEY and CDR2 SMNVEV (reference sequence). The V and J ends lost 2 bases and 0 bases respectively, with 16 bases between them. The CDR3 DNA reads as TGTGCCAGCAGTTTAAGGGGGACCGGCTATGTGAACACTGAAGCTTTCTTT. Amino acid sequence: CASSLRGTGYVNTEAFF.

The rearrangement joins TRBV12-5 to TRBJ1-2, with D unresolved. This CDR3 spans 14 amino acids. Germline-derived CDR1 and CDR2 are LGHNT and FRNRAP. Trimming shortened V by 5 bases and J by 6 bases, and 16 bases separated the two germline ends. The DNA for the CDR3 is TGTGCTAGTGGTACCGGCAAAGCGGCAGATGGCTACACCTTC. This encodes CASGTGKAADGYTF.

This chain links TRBV7-3 with TRBJ2-5; TRBD2 might be the D (5 bases). Trimming shortened V by 4 bases and J by 4 bases, and 10 bases separated the two germline ends. The CDR3 length is 13 residues. CDR1 and CDR2 from the germline V gene are SGHTA and FQGTGA. For the CDR3, the DNA is TGTGCCAGCAGCTATGGCGGGTTAGAGACCCAGTACTTC. This translates into CASSYGGLETQYF.

V and J are TRBV5-1 and TRBJ2-5, with 8 bases identical to TRBD2. The CDR3 is made up of 15 amino acids. The V segment lost 5 bases and the J segment 1 base; nucleotides outside the gene matches: 7. Germline CDR1 reads SGHRS; CDR2 reads YFSETQ. The CDR3 loop is CASRVSGRVQETQYF. DNA for the CDR3: TGCGCCAGCAGGGTAAGCGGGAGAGTCCAAGAGACCCAGTACTTC. Combining the CDR3 with reference TRBV5-1 and TRBJ2-5 gives the whole variable domain KAGVTQTPRYLIKTRGQQVTLSCSPISGHRSVSWYQQTPGQGLQFLFEYFSETQRNKGNFPGRFSGRQFSNSRSEMNVSTLELGDSALYLCASRVSGRVQETQYFGPGTRLLVL.

The CDR3 protein is CASSSGIYEQYF. DNA of the CDR3: TGTGCCAGCAGCTCGGGAATCTACGAGCAGTACTTC. The chain employs TRBV5-6 and TRBJ2-7, with D tentatively TRBD2 (5 bases). The germline gives CDR1 SGHDT, CDR2 YYEEEE. Trimming stripped 3 bases from V and 3 bases from J, with 7 bases between. The CDR3 consists of 12 residues.

This rearrangement joins TRBV15 to TRBJ2-3, with 9 bases matching TRBD2. The CDR3 is 17 amino acids. Unmatched junction bases numbered 7, after V lost 0 bases and J lost 3 bases. Per the germline V gene, CDR1 is LNHNV and CDR2 is YYDKDF (reference sequence). The CDR3 nucleotides are TGTGCCACCAGCAGAGATTTGGTGAGCGGGAGGACAGATACGCAGTATTTT. Translating gives CATSRDLVSGRTDTQYF.

The V and J genes are TRBV6-1 and TRBJ1-1; 7 bases are shared with TRBD1. The CDR3 is 13 residues long. The junction had 4 bases not matched to a gene; V was cut back by 7 bases and J by 2 bases. Per the germline V gene, CDR1 is MNHNS and CDR2 is SASEGT. CDR3 amino acids: CASTDRENTEAFF. CDR3 DNA sequence: TGTGCCAGCACCGACAGGGAAAACACTGAAGCTTTCTTT.

The chain uses TRBV6-5 and TRBJ2-7; 14 nucleotides align to TRBD2. This CDR3 has 15 residues. With 6 bases clipped from V and 5 bases from J, the junction kept 6 bases outside the gene matches. In germline, CDR1 is MNHEY, CDR2 SVGAGI. DNA for the CDR3: TGTGCCAGCAGAGGGACTAGCGGGAGTACGAACGAGCAGTACTTC. Its translation: CASRGTSGSTNEQYF.

The chain recombines TRBV7-8 with TRBJ2-3, with 13 positions matching TRBD2. With V trimmed by 4 bases and J by 14 bases, 9 bases remained unmatched. The CDR3 length is 14 residues. Germline values: CDR1 SGHVS, CDR2 FQNEAQ. The CDR3 is CASSSPGTSGTAYF. The CDR3 region has the DNA TGTGCCAGCAGCTCCCCCGGGACTAGCGGGACGGCGTATTTT.

CDR3 region: CASSLVIRGNYGYTF. The CDR3 nucleotides read TGTGCCAGCAGTTTAGTTATTCGCGGTAACTATGGCTACACCTTC. V gene TRBV28 combines with J gene TRBJ1-2; no definite D call. Trimming took 2 bases from V and 1 from J, leaving 11 bases between them. Germline CDR1 and CDR2: MDHEN and SYDVKM. This CDR3 region has 15 residues.